Described below is a single T cell receptor (beta chain) sequence and its context. The antigen remains undetermined. The germline V gene has CDR1 SGHAT and CDR2 FQDESV (reference sequence). V shed 5 bases, J shed 5 bases, and the junction held 5 bases outside the gene matches. CDR3 length: 15 amino acids. This entry comes from a study of T cell responses to AZD1222 COVID-19 vaccine. Findings and limits, study-wide: Vaccination with two AZD1222 doses was followed by a rise in Spike-specific TCR breadth and depth. Spike-wide coverage was observed for vaccine-associated CD4 TCRs, with dominant responses at 160-218 and 743-854. The donor cohort was predominantly white British with a female majority, and clonal diversity may have been underestimated.

Clones were read by immunoSEQ multiplex PCR, and TCRdb kept only the in-frame ones, dropping some. Among over 95,000 clones listed, approximately 90% were seen once. V and J are TRBV11-1 and TRBJ2-1; 11 bases are shared with TRBD2. The starting material was peripheral blood, obtained on day 0 of AZD1222 vaccination. The clonotype originates from an adult in good health. The CDR3 loop reads CASSHRLAGNNEQFF. The CDR3, as DNA: TGTGCCAGCAGCCATAGACTAGCGGGAAACAATGAGCAGTTCTTC.